The 32 T cell receptor beta chains in this list originate from one sample, sequenced in a study of T cells after yellow fever vaccination. Via MiXCR, TCRdb re-called the 5' RACE reads, giving one row per CDR3 protein. The sample holds about 75,000 distinct CDR3 sequences, about 7.7% seen once. The input for sequencing was CD8+ T cells sorted from PBMCs, taken more than 8 days after the first yellow fever vaccination. These receptors originate from a man between 18 and 35 years old who received the YFV17D yellow fever vaccine.

This clonotype was seen only a few times. In nucleotides, the CDR3 is TGTGCCAGCAGTTACTGCGACAGGGGGCGAGCGGTAGGGGATGATAGCAATCAGCCCCAGCATTTT. This translates into CASSYCDRGRAVGDDSNQPQHF. This rearrangement joins TRBV6-8 to TRBJ1-5, with 10 bases matching TRBD1. After removal of 1 base from V and 0 bases from J, the junction contained 18 bases not matched to a gene. The CDR3 runs to 22 residues. Germline V CDR1 and CDR2: MNHGY, SAAAGT.

This clonotype was seen repeatedly, ten times or more. The V call is TRBV2, the J call TRBJ2-7; D not certain. The germline V and J ends were trimmed by 3 bases and 6 bases, with 6 bases remaining between them. The germline V gene has CDR1 SNHLY and CDR2 FYNNEI. The CDR3 length is 11 residues. CDR3 DNA: TGTGCCAGCAGTGAGGCCAGCGAGCAGTACTTC. It is translated as CASSEASEQYF.

In this sample, this clonotype turned up many times. The chain is built from TRBV24-1 and TRBJ2-1; D not resolved. CDR1 is KGHDR and CDR2 is SFDVKD in the germline V gene. The CDR3 has 12 residues. Trimming cost V 6 bases and J 10 bases, with 12 bases left between them. The CDR3 sequence is CATSPFGEEQFF. The CDR3 DNA follows: TGTGCCACCAGTCCTTTTGGTGAGGAGCAGTTCTTC.

This clonotype was counted many times. The rearrangement joins TRBV12-3 or TRBV12-4 to TRBJ1-5; 8 bases agree with TRBD1. V trimming: 5 bases; J trimming: 7 bases; junction bases outside the gene matches: 4. The CDR3 sequence is 13 residues long. The CDR3 sequence is CASSPGGGQPQHF. DNA of the CDR3: TGTGCCAGCAGTCCAGGGGGCGGGCAGCCCCAGCATTTT.

The chain carries TRBV5-6 and TRBJ2-5; D is undetermined. Between the trimmed V and J ends, which lost 3 bases and 2 bases, there was a span of 14 bases. The length of the CDR3 is 15 residues. Germline assignment: CDR1 SGHDT and CDR2 YYEEEE. The DNA of the CDR3 is TGTGCCAGCAGCTCCGGGCTAGTTCTACAAGAGACCCAGTACTTC. Its protein product is CASSSGLVLQETQYF.

This clonotype has at least ten counts. The chain is built from TRBV4-2 and TRBJ2-3; D is undetermined. CDR1 LGHNA and CDR2 YNFKEQ come from the germline V gene. Trimming cost V 5 bases and J 6 bases, with 21 bases left between them. CDR3 length: 16 amino acids. The CDR3 DNA follows: TGTGCCAGCAGCACCACCCCCGGTTTTATTAAGGATACGCAGTATTTT. The encoded protein is CASSTTPGFIKDTQYF.

This clonotype was detected ten times or more. This rearrangement joins TRBV12-3 or TRBV12-4 to TRBJ2-3; D remains ambiguous. The V gene lost 2 bases and the J gene lost 4 bases, with 4 bases spanning the gap. The CDR3 extends over 12 amino acids. CDR3 bases: TGTGCCAGCAGTTTAAGTGCAGATACGCAGTATTTT. Residues: CASSLSADTQYF.

In this sample, this clonotype turned up many times. This chain connects TRBV4-3 to TRBJ1-5; D gene unclear. The length of the CDR3 is 15 residues. Per the germline V gene, CDR1 is LGHNA and CDR2 is YSLEER. The V end lost 0 bases, the J end lost 7 bases, and 13 bases lay between the germline ends. The CDR3 nucleotides are TGCGCCAGCAGCCAAGATACGGGCAGAACCCAGCCCCAGCATTTT. Residues: CASSQDTGRTQPQHF.

The chain employs TRBV6-5 and TRBJ2-1; tentative D call: TRBD2 (5 bases). CDR1 and CDR2 (germline): MNHEY, SVGAGI. The CDR3 contains 16 residues. Trimming left V 2 bases short and J 3 bases short, with 14 bases between. The CDR3 sequence: CASSYTREPLYNEQFF. The CDR3 nucleotides are TGTGCCAGCAGTTACACCCGGGAACCCCTCTACAATGAGCAGTTCTTC.

The rearrangement links TRBV6-1 to TRBJ2-2, with 8 bases that match TRBD1. The CDR3 has 16 amino acids. J was trimmed by 1 base and V by 1 base; bases with no gene match: 2. Germline V CDR1 and CDR2: MNHNS, SASEGT. This CDR3 is CASSEGDRLNTGELFF. The CDR3 DNA reads as TGTGCCAGCAGTGAAGGGGACAGGTTGAACACCGGGGAGCTGTTTTTT.

This clonotype was found many times. This chain links TRBV4-3 with TRBJ1-1; the D gene is possibly TRBD1 (5 bases). V was pared by 3 bases and J by 2 bases, with 10 bases between. The CDR3 has 14 amino acids. The germline V gene has CDR1 LGHNA and CDR2 YSLEER. In DNA form, the CDR3 reads TGCGCCAGCAGCCACGGACACAGAAACACTGAAGCTTTCTTT. Translation gives CASSHGHRNTEAFF.

This clonotype was seen more than once but under ten times. The chain joins TRBV6-2 or TRBV6-3 to TRBJ2-1; D may match TRBD1 or TRBD2 (6 bases each). CDR1 MNHEY and CDR2 SVGEGT come from the germline V gene. This CDR3 contains 12 residues. The V end lost 8 bases, the J end lost 6 bases, and 11 bases lay between the germline ends. CDR3 region: CASGWGANEQFF. CDR3 bases: TGTGCCAGCGGCTGGGGGGCCAATGAGCAGTTCTTC.

This clonotype turned up a few times. The V and J genes are TRBV7-9 and TRBJ1-5; 7 positions agree with TRBD1. Germline CDR1 and CDR2: SEHNR and FQNEAQ (reference sequence). This CDR3 has 14 amino acids. V shed 1 base, J shed 7 bases, and the junction held 4 bases outside the gene matches. CDR3 DNA: TGTGCCAGCAGCTTAGAAGGGGGCGAGCAGCCCCAGCATTTT. Translated: CASSLEGGEQPQHF.

This clonotype has ten or more counts. The V call is TRBV21-1, the J call TRBJ2-1; the D call in the table, TRBD2, was not verified against the DNA. TRBV21-1 is described as a pseudogene. CDR3 size: 16 residues. The DNA for the CDR3 is TGTGCCAGCAAAAGGAGCGGGGGGGATTCTTACAATGAGCAGTTCTTC. Translation: CASKRSGGDSYNEQFF.

The chain combines TRBV19 with TRBJ1-1; 9 bases map to TRBD1. CDR1 is LNHDA, CDR2 SQIVND, per germline (reference sequence). The J segment lost 5 bases and the V segment lost 4 bases, leaving 8 bases of the junction unmatched. The CDR3 extends over 15 amino acids. The CDR3: CASSRRGTGRTEAFF. The CDR3 coding sequence is TGTGCCAGTAGTAGGAGGGGGACAGGGAGGACTGAAGCTTTCTTT.

Ten or more counts support this clonotype. The V and J genes are TRBV7-9 and TRBJ2-7; tentative D call: TRBD1 (5 bases). Trimming took off 5 bases at V and 3 bases at J, with 14 bases between the two ends. The length of the CDR3 is 14 residues. Germline assignment: CDR1 SEHNR and CDR2 FQNEAQ (reference sequence). CDR3 residues: CASSHLDTYYEQYF. The CDR3 bases are TGTGCCAGCAGCCATCTGGACACCTACTACGAGCAGTACTTC.

Concerning this clonotype: A read error may explain this, as a much larger clone is one base away. The genes are TRBV18 and TRBJ1-6; D possibly corresponds to TRBD1 (5 bases). The CDR3 length is 16 residues. The germline gives CDR1 KGHSH, CDR2 LQKENI. CDR3 DNA sequence: TGTGTCAGCTCACCACGGGCCGGGACGGGCAATTCACCCCTCCACTTT. This gives the protein CVSSPRAGTGNSPLHF.

This clonotype was counted ten times or more. This chain joins TRBV4-3 and TRBJ2-3; unclear D gene. This CDR3 contains 15 residues. V lost 0 bases and J 3 bases, leaving 10 bases between the germline ends. Germline CDR1 and CDR2: LGHNA and YSLEER. CDR3 DNA sequence: TGCGCCAGCAGCCAAGATTTCCGAGTTACAGATACGCAGTATTTT. Protein sequence: CASSQDFRVTDTQYF.

This clonotype has a count of ten or more. The chain couples TRBV6-2 or TRBV6-3 to TRBJ2-7, with D possibly being TRBD1 or TRBD2 (5 bases each). V lost 0 bases to trimming and J lost 5 bases, with 11 bases between them. Germline V gene data show CDR1 as MNHEY and CDR2 as SVGEGT. The length of the CDR3 is 14 residues. The CDR3 here is CASSYSMGRDEQYV. For the CDR3, the DNA is TGTGCCAGCAGTTACTCGATGGGGCGGGACGAGCAGTACGTC.

This clonotype was picked up many times. The chain uses TRBV27 and TRBJ2-5, with TRBD2 identical over 13 bases. Germline trimming cut 6 bases from V and 5 bases from J; bases unmatched to any gene: 3. The CDR3 runs 14 residues. Germline values: CDR1 MNHEY, CDR2 SMNVEV (reference sequence). CDR3 in DNA: TGTGCCAGCAGCCCGGGACTAGCGGGGGAGACCCAGTACTTC. Protein product: CASSPGLAGETQYF.

In this sample, this clonotype turned up many times. The rearrangement joins TRBV15 to TRBJ2-7; D call uncertain. Trimming removed 1 base at V and 5 bases at J, with 18 bases between. Germline CDR1 LNHNV, CDR2 YYDKDF (reference sequence). The CDR3 extends over 16 amino acids. Written as DNA, the CDR3 is TGTGCCACCAGCAGAGGTCGGCAGCCCCGACCCCACGAGCAGTACTTC. Amino acids: CATSRGRQPRPHEQYF.

This clonotype was seen ten or more times. This chain joins TRBV7-6 and TRBJ1-3, with D unclear. This CDR3 contains 15 residues. Between the trimmed V and J ends, which lost 6 bases and 4 bases, there was a span of 16 bases. Germline values: CDR1 SGHVS, CDR2 FNYEAQ. DNA for the CDR3: TGTGCCAGCAGAGGCATCGGGGTTTCAGGAAACACCATATATTTT. The encoded protein is CASRGIGVSGNTIYF.

A few counts support this clonotype. This rearrangement joins TRBV19 to TRBJ2-1, with a possible D match to TRBD2 (6 bases). The length of the CDR3 is 14 residues. The V end was cut by 8 bases, the J end by 1 base, with 12 bases between. In germline, CDR1 is LNHDA, CDR2 SQIVND (reference sequence). For the CDR3, the DNA is TGTGCCAGTGATCGCGCGGGATCCTACAATGAGCAGTTCTTC. This gives the protein CASDRAGSYNEQFF. Full variable domain (remainder filled in from reference TRBV19 and TRBJ2-1): DGGITQSPKYLFRKEGQNVTLSCEQNLNHDAMYWYRQDPGQGLRLIYYSQIVNDFQKGDIAEGYSVSREKKESFPLTVTSAQKNPTAFYLCASDRAGSYNEQFFGPGTRLTVL.

This clonotype was seen only a few times. The chain carries TRBV19 and TRBJ1-4; D might be TRBD1 (6 bases). Germline CDR1 and CDR2: LNHDA and SQIVND (reference sequence). The CDR3 runs 14 residues. The V and J ends lost 6 bases and 5 bases respectively, with 13 bases between them. CDR3 residues: CASRPTGSNEKLFF. DNA for the CDR3: TGTGCCAGTAGGCCAACAGGGTCCAATGAAAAACTGTTTTTT.

This clonotype was counted only a few times. The V call is TRBV6-1, the J call TRBJ2-1; maybe TRBD2 (6 bases). CDR1 MNHNS and CDR2 SASEGT come from the germline V gene. The CDR3 sequence is 16 residues long. V lost 6 bases and J lost 5, with 20 bases in between. The CDR3 nucleotides read TGTGCCAGCAGCCCCGGGAGCGCCCAGGGTAACAATGAGCAGTTCTTC. Translated: CASSPGSAQGNNEQFF.

The J gene is TRBJ1-1, the V gene TRBV19, with D perhaps TRBD1 (5 bases). The V gene lost 7 bases and the J gene lost 0 bases, with 12 bases spanning the gap. Germline V gene sequence: CDR1 LNHDA, CDR2 SQIVND (reference sequence). The CDR3 is made up of 14 amino acids. In nucleotides, the CDR3 is TGTGCCAGTACGGGACGGGGTCTGAACACTGAAGCTTTCTTT. Its translation is CASTGRGLNTEAFF.

This clonotype was observed at least ten times. The gene calls are TRBV4-2 and TRBJ2-5, with TRBD1 identical over 8 bases. The CDR3 contains 15 residues. CDR1 LGHNA and CDR2 YNFKEQ come from the germline V gene. V was clipped by 1 base and J by 2 bases; unmatched bases: 3. The DNA for the CDR3 is TGTGCCAGCAGCCAAGTAAACAGGGGGCAAGAGACCCAGTACTTC. This gives the protein CASSQVNRGQETQYF.

This clonotype was recorded a few times. The chain recombines TRBV9 with TRBJ2-2; 11 nucleotides line up with TRBD1. The trim removed 6 bases at V and 5 bases at J, leaving 9 bases unmatched. CDR1 and CDR2 (germline): SGDLS, YYNGEE. This CDR3 spans 16 amino acids. For the CDR3, the DNA is TGTGCCAGCACCCGCACCGGGACAGGGGGTACCGGGGAGCTGTTTTTT. Amino acid sequence: CASTRTGTGGTGELFF.

This clonotype was counted between two and nine times. The chain has TRBV12-3 or TRBV12-4 and TRBJ2-3; TRBD2 aligns across 10 bases. V lost 5 bases to trimming and J lost 4 bases; unmatched junction nucleotides: 6. The CDR3 length is 15 residues. CDR3 residues: CASSQLAGRSDTQYF. The CDR3 region has the DNA TGTGCCAGCAGTCAACTAGCGGGGCGTTCAGATACGCAGTATTTT.

The sample holds a few counts of this clonotype. The chain links TRBV11-2 to TRBJ2-3; unclear D gene. Trimming removed 6 bases from V and 6 bases from J, with 7 bases in between. The CDR3 spans 11 residues. The germline V gene encodes CDR1 SGHAT and CDR2 FQNNGV. The CDR3 is CASSMVDTQYF. Written as DNA, the CDR3 is TGTGCCAGCAGTATGGTGGATACGCAGTATTTT.

This clonotype appeared many times. V and J are TRBV6-2 or TRBV6-3 and TRBJ1-1, with D tentatively TRBD1 (6 bases). CDR1 is MNHEY and CDR2 is SVGEGT in the germline V gene. This CDR3 is built from 14 residues. V was shortened by 6 bases and J by 6 bases, with 17 bases between the two germline ends. The CDR3 spells CASRNPGGPAEAFF. For the CDR3, the DNA is TGTGCCAGCAGAAACCCGGGGGGCCCGGCTGAAGCTTTCTTT.

This clonotype came up many times. The chain links TRBV6-1 to TRBJ2-1; 8 nucleotides match TRBD2. Germline loops: CDR1 MNHNS, CDR2 SASEGT. J gave up 9 bases and V 8 bases, and 9 bases lay outside the gene matches. There are 13 residues in the CDR3. The CDR3 loop is CASPGGLWGEQFF. The CDR3 DNA follows: TGTGCCAGCCCGGGGGGGCTGTGGGGTGAGCAGTTCTTC.